Given below is one T cell receptor (beta chain) in context. The sample belongs to a study of blood T cell repertoires in COVID-19. Study context: Samples taken during acute and convalescent COVID-19 were collected in the United States, Italy and Spain. Sources were T cells, B-cell-depleted T cells, or PBMCs; the material itself was cDNA or gDNA.

TCRdb keeps only in-frame clones here, not all; method: immunoSEQ multiplex PCR. The sample lists about 66,000 clones, about 86% occurring once. This CDR3 region has 15 residues. Germline CDR1 and CDR2: SGHNT and YENEEA. V shed 5 bases and J shed 2 bases, with 13 bases lying between them. This sequence was found in a man between 45 and 60 years old with active COVID-19. Material for sequencing was peripheral blood. This chain links TRBV11-3 with TRBJ2-1, with D possibly being TRBD2 (6 bases). CDR3 loop: CASSPGTGTYNEQFF. The CDR3 DNA reads as TGTGCCAGCAGCCCTGGGACTGGAACCTACAATGAGCAGTTCTTC.